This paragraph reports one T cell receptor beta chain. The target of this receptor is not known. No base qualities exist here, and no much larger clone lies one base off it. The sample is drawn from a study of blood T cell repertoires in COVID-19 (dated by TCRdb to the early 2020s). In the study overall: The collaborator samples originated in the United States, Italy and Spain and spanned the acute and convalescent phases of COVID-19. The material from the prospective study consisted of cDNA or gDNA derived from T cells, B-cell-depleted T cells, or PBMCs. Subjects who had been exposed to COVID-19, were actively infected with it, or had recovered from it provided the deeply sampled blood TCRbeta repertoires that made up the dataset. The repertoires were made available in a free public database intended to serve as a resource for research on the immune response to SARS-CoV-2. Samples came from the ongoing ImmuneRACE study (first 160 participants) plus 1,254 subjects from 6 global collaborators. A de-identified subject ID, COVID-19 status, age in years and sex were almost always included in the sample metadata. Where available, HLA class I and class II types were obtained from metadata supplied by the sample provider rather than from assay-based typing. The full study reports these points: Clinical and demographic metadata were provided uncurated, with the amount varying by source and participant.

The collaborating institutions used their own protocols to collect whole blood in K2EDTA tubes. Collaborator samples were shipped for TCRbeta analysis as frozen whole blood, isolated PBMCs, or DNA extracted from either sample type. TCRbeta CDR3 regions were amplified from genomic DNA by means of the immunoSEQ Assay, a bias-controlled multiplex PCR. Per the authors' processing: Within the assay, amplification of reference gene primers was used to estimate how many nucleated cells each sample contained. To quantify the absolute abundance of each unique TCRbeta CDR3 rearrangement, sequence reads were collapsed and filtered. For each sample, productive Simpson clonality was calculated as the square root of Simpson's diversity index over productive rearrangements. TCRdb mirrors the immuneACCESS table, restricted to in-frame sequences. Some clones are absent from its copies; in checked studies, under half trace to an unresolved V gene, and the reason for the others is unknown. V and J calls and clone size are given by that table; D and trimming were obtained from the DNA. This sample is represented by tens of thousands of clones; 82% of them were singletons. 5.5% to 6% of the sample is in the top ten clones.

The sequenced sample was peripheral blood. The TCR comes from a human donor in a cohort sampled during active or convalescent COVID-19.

CDR3 sequence: CASSQVEDYEQYF. In nucleotide form, the sequence is TGTGCCAGCAGCCAAGTTGAGGACTACGAGCAGTACTTC. The chain is assembled from TRBV14 and TRBJ2-7; confidence is insufficient to name the D gene. The germline V gene sets CDR1 to SGHDN and CDR2 to FVKESK. The CDR3 spans 13 residues, from the cysteine through the phenylalanine. The kept DNA is CDR3 alone, 39 bases in frame from the first base. At the junction V is shortened by 1 base and J by 3 bases, with 7 bases in between.